These 10 T cell receptor beta chains were all obtained from the same sample, sequenced in a study of beta chain features in type 1 diabetes. The entirety of the isolated RNA underwent reverse transcription, so expressed TCRB transcripts were sequenced. Profiled with immunoSEQ multiplex PCR; TCRdb holds only in-frame clones, not every one. The profile shows approximately 160,000 clones, 7.5% to 9.5% of them singletons. Specimen: central memory CD4+ T cells from blood. The receptor source for this set is a woman younger than 35 in good health.

The chain recombines TRBV7-2 with TRBJ1-1, with a possible D match to TRBD1 (6 bases). This CDR3 has 13 residues. Per the germline V gene, CDR1 is SGHTA and CDR2 is FQGNSA. V lost 5 bases and J lost 4, with 11 bases in between. The CDR3 loop reads CASSLTGATEAFF. CDR3 sequence (DNA): TGTGCCAGCAGCCTGACAGGCGCCACTGAAGCTTTCTTT.

This clone was counted only a few times. This rearrangement joins TRBV30 to TRBJ2-1; 8 nucleotides align to TRBD2. Per the germline V gene, CDR1 is GTSNPN and CDR2 is SVGIG (reference sequence). V was clipped by 5 bases and J by 4 bases; unmatched bases: 10. The CDR3 is made up of 15 amino acids. The CDR3 sequence: CAWERSGSTYNEQFF. For the CDR3, the DNA is TGTGCCTGGGAGAGGAGCGGGAGCACTTACAATGAGCAGTTCTTC.

This clone appeared a few times. The chain combines TRBV11-2 with TRBJ2-6, with a tentative D call TRBD1 (5 bases). Per the germline V gene, CDR1 is SGHAT and CDR2 is FQNNGV. The CDR3 runs 17 residues. Trimming took off 2 bases at V and 2 bases at J, with 13 bases between the two ends. CDR3 region: CASSLSAGKAGANVLTF. The CDR3 nucleotides are TGTGCCAGCAGCTTAAGTGCAGGGAAGGCTGGGGCCAACGTCCTGACTTTC.

The chain uses TRBV5-1 and TRBJ2-6, with 9 bases identical to TRBD2. This CDR3 has 22 residues. The germline CDR1 and CDR2 sequences are SGHRS and YFSETQ. V was clipped by 0 bases and J by 0 bases; unmatched bases: 16. The CDR3 is CASSLAGTSWGNVHSGANVLTF. As DNA, the CDR3 is TGCGCCAGCAGCTTGGCAGGGACTAGCTGGGGCAACGTCCACTCTGGGGCCAACGTCCTGACTTTC.

This clone has more than one count but fewer than ten. This sequence joins TRBV5-1 and TRBJ1-3; D gene uncertain. The germline gives CDR1 SGHRS, CDR2 YFSETQ. V dropped 0 bases and J dropped 0 bases, with 7 bases sitting between them. CDR3 length: 15 residues. CDR3: CASSLDGPSGNTIYF. In DNA, the CDR3 is TGCGCCAGCAGCTTGGATGGGCCCTCTGGAAACACCATATATTTT. Together with reference TRBV5-1 and TRBJ1-3, the CDR3 gives the full variable domain: KAGVTQTPRYLIKTRGQQVTLSCSPISGHRSVSWYQQTPGQGLQFLFEYFSETQRNKGNFPGRFSGRQFSNSRSEMNVSTLELGDSALYLCASSLDGPSGNTIYFGEGSWLTVV.

This clone turned up a few times. The gene calls are TRBV5-1 and TRBJ2-5, with 7 bases that match TRBD2. With V trimmed by 4 bases and J by 2 bases, 5 bases remained unmatched. Looked up from germline, CDR1 is SGHRS and CDR2 is YFSETQ. This CDR3 is built from 14 residues. CDR3 nucleotides: TGCGCCAGCAGCCTTGGGGGGGAACAAGAGACCCAGTACTTC. Amino acids: CASSLGGEQETQYF. Full variable domain (missing parts from reference TRBV5-1 and TRBJ2-5): KAGVTQTPRYLIKTRGQQVTLSCSPISGHRSVSWYQQTPGQGLQFLFEYFSETQRNKGNFPGRFSGRQFSNSRSEMNVSTLELGDSALYLCASSLGGEQETQYFGPGTRLLVL.

This clone came up a few times. The rearrangement links TRBV30 to TRBJ2-1; D is unclear. This CDR3 is built from 11 residues. V lost 3 bases to trimming and J lost 7 bases, with 7 bases between them. Per germline, CDR1 GTSNPN and CDR2 SVGIG (reference sequence). CDR3 coding DNA: TGTGCCTGGAGGCGGCGGAATGAGCAGTTCTTC. Residues: CAWRRRNEQFF.

This clone has more than one count but fewer than ten. The chain links TRBV29-1 to TRBJ1-2; 7 bases align to TRBD1. Unmatched junction bases numbered 17, after V lost 3 bases and J lost 4 bases. Germline V gene data show CDR1 as SQVTM and CDR2 as ANQGSEA. This CDR3 is built from 17 residues. CDR3 loop: CSVEGDRAGSVGYGYTF. The CDR3 nucleotides are TGCAGCGTTGAGGGTGACAGGGCCGGATCGGTCGGCTATGGCTACACCTTC.

This clone showed up just a few times. The chain is built from TRBV29-1 and TRBJ2-7; 12 nucleotides match TRBD1. Trimming cost V 3 bases and J 10 bases; bases outside gene matches: 7. Germline-derived CDR1 and CDR2 are SQVTM and ANQGSEA. The CDR3 extends over 13 amino acids. The CDR3 is CSVEFGTGGSQYF. The CDR3 DNA follows: TGCAGCGTTGAGTTTGGGACAGGGGGCTCTCAGTACTTC.

This rearrangement joins TRBV14 to TRBJ2-7; 11 positions match TRBD2. The CDR3 is 16 residues long. The germline V gene encodes CDR1 SGHDN and CDR2 FVKESK. The V segment lost 1 base and the J segment 0 bases; nucleotides outside the gene matches: 2. CDR3 sequence reads: CASSQGLAGRSYEQYF. The CDR3 DNA follows: TGTGCCAGCAGCCAAGGACTAGCGGGGCGCTCCTACGAGCAGTACTTC.